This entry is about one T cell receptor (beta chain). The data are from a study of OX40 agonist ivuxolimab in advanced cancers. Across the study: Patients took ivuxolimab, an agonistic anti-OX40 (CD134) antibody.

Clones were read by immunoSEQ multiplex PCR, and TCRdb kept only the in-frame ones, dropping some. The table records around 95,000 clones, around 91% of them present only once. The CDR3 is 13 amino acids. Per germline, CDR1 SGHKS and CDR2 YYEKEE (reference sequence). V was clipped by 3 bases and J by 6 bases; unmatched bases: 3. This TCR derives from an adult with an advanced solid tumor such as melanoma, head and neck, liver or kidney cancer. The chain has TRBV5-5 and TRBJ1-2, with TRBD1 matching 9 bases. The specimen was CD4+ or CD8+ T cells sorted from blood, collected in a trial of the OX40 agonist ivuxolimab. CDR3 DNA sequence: TGTGCCAGCAGCTCAACAGGGGGCGATGGCTACACCTTC. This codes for CASSSTGGDGYTF. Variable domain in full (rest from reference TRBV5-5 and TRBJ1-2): DAGVTQSPTHLIKTRGQQVTLRCSPISGHKSVSWYQQVLGQGPQFIFQYYEKEERGRGNFPDRFSARQFPNYSSELNVNALLLGDSALYLCASSSTGGDGYTFGSGTRLTVV.